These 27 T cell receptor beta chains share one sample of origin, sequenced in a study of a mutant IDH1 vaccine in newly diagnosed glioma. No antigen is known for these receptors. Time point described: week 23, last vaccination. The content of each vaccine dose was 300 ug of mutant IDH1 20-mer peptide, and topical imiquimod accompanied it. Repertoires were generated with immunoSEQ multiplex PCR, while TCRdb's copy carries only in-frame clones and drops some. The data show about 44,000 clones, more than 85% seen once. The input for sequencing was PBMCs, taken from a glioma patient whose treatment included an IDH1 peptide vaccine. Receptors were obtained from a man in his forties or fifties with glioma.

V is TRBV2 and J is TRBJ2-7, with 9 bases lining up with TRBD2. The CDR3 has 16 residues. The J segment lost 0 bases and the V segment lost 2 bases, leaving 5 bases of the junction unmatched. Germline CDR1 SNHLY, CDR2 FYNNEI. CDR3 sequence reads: CASSELSGGISYEQYF. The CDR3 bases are TGTGCCAGCAGTGAATTGAGCGGGGGGATCTCCTACGAGCAGTACTTC.

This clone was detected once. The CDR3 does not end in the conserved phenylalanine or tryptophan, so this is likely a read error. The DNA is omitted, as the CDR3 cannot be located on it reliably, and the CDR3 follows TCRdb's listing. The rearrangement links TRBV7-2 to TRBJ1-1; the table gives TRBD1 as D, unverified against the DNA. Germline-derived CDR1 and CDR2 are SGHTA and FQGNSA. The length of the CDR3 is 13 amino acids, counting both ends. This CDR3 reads CASSLVDPDTPFI.

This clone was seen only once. This CDR3 is CASSYRGRGYTF. Here the CDR3 DNA reads TGTGCCAGCAGTTACAGGGGGCGAGGCTACACCTTC. This chain uses TRBV6-5 with TRBJ1-2; TRBD1 matches 7 bases. Trimming at V came to 2 bases and at J to 8 bases, leaving 2 bases not matched to a gene. The germline CDR1 and CDR2 sequences are MNHEY and SVGAGI. There are 12 residues in the CDR3.

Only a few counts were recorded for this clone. CDR3 sequence reads: CASSWGGSNYGYTF. The CDR3 nucleotides read TGTGCCAGCAGTTGGGGGGGCAGCAACTATGGCTACACCTTC. V gene TRBV5-6 combines with J gene TRBJ1-2, with a possible D match to TRBD1 (6 bases). The CDR3 runs to 14 residues. Trimming stripped 5 bases from V and 2 bases from J, with 13 bases between. Per germline, CDR1 SGHDT and CDR2 YYEEEE.

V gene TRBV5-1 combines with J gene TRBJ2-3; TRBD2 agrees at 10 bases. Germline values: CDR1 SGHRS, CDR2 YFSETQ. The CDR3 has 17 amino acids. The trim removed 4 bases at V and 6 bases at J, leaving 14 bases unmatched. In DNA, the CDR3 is TGCGCCAGCAGCCCAGGTCTAGCGGGAGAGCTTTTGGATACGCAGTATTTT. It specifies CASSPGLAGELLDTQYF.

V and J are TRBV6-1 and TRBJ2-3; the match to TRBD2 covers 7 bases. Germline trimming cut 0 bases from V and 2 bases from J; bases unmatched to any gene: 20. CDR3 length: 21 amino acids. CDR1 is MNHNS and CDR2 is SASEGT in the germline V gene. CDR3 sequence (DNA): TGTGCCAGCAGTGAAGCTAACGGGTTTCGGGACTACCAGACCCCCACAGATACGCAGTATTTT. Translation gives CASSEANGFRDYQTPTDTQYF.

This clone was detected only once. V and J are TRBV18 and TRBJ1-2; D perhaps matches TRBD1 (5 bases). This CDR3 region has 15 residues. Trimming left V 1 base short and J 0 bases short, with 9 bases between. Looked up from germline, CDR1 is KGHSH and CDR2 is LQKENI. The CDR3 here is CASSPLDSSNYGYTF. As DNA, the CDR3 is TGTGCCAGCTCACCACTTGACAGCTCTAACTATGGCTACACCTTC. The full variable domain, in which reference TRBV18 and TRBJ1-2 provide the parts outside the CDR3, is NAGVMQNPRHLVRRRGQEARLRCSPMKGHSHVYWYRQLPEEGLKFMVYLQKENIIDESGMPKERFSAEFPKEGPSILRIQQVVRGDSAAYFCASSPLDSSNYGYTFGSGTRLTVV.

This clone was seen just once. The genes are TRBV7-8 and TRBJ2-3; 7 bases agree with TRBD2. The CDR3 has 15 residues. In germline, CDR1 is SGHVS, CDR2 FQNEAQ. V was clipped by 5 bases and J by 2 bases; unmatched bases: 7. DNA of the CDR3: TGTGCCAGCAGCCCACGGGGGAGGGCCACAGATACGCAGTATTTT. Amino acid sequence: CASSPRGRATDTQYF.

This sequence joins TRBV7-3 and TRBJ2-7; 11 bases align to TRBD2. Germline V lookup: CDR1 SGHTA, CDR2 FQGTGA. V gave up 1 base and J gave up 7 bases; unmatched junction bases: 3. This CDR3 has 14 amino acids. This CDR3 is CASSLMGLAEEQYF. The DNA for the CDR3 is TGTGCCAGCAGCTTAATGGGACTAGCGGAGGAGCAGTACTTC.

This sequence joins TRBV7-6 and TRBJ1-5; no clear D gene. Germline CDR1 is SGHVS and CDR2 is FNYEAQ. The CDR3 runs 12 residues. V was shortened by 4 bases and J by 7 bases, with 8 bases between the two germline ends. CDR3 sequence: CASSSPGQPQHF. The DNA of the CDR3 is TGTGCCAGCAGCTCCCCCGGACAGCCCCAGCATTTT.

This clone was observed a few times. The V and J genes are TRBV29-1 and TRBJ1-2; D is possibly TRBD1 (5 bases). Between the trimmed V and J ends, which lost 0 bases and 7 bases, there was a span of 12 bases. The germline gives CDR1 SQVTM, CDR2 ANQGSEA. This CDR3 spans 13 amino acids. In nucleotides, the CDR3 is TGCAGCGTTGAAGAACAGGCGGGTGCTGGCTACACCTTC. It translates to CSVEEQAGAGYTF.

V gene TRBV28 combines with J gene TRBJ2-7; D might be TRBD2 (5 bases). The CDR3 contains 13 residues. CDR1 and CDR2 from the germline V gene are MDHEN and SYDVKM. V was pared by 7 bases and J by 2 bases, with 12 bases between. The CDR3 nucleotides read TGTGCCAGCACCCCGACTAAACCCTACGAGCAGTACTTC. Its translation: CASTPTKPYEQYF.

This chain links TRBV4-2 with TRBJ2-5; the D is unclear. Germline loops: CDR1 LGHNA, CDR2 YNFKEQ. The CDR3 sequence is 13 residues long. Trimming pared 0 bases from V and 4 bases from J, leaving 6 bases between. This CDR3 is CASSQDPGETQYF. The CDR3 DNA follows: TGTGCCAGCAGCCAAGATCCCGGAGAGACCCAGTACTTC.

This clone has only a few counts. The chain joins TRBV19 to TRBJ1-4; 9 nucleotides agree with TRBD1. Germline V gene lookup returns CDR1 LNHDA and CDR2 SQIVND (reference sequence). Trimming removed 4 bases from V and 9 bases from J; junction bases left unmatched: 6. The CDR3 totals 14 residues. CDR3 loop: CASSRDRDRKKLFF. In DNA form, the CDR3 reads TGTGCCAGTAGTAGGGACAGGGATAGAAAAAAACTGTTTTTT.

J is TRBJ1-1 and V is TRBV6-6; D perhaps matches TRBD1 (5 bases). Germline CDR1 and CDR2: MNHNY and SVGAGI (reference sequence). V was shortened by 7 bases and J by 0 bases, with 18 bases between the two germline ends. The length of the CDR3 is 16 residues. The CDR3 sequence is CASIPGRGTMNTEAFF. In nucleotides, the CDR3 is TGTGCCAGCATCCCGGGGAGGGGCACCATGAACACTGAAGCTTTCTTT.

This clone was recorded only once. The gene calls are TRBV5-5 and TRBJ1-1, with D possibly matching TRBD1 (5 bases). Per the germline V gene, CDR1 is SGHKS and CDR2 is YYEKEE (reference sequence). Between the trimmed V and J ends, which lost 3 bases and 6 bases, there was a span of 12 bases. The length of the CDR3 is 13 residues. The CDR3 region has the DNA TGTGCCAGCAGCTGGGGGGGGATCTCTGAAGCTTTCTTT. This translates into CASSWGGISEAFF.

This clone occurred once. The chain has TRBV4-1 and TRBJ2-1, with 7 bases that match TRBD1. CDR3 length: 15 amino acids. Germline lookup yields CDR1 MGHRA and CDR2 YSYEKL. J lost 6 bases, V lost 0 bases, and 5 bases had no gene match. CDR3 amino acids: CASSQEGGGGNEQFF. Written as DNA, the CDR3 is TGCGCCAGCAGCCAAGAAGGGGGCGGTGGCAATGAGCAGTTCTTC.

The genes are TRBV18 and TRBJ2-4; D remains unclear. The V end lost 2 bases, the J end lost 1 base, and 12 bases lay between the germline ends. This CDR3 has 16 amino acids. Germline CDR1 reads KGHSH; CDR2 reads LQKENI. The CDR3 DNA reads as TGTGCCAGCTCACCATTGGCTTCCCTGGCCAAAAACATTCAGTACTTC. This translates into CASSPLASLAKNIQYF.

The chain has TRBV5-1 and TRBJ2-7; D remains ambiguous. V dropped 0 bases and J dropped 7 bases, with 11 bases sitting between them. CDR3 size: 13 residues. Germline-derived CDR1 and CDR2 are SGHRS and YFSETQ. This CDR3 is CASSLARPVEQYF. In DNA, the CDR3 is TGCGCCAGCAGCTTGGCCAGACCCGTAGAGCAGTACTTC.

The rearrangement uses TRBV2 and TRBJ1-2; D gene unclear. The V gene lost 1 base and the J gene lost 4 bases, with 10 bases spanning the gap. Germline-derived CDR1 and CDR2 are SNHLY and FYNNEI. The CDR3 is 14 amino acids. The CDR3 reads CASSEGRLTYGYTF. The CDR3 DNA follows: TGTGCCAGCAGTGAAGGGAGGCTAACCTATGGCTACACCTTC. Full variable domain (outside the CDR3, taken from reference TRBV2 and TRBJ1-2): EPEVTQTPSHQVTQMGQEVILRCVPISNHLYFYWYRQILGQKVEFLVSFYNNEISEKSEIFDDQFSVERPDGSNFTLKIRSTKLEDSAMYFCASSEGRLTYGYTFGSGTRLTVV.

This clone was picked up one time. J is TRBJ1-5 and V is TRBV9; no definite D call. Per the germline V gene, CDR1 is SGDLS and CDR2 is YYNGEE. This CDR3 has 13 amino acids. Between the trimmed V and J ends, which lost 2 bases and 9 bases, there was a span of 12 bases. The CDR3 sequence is CASSVIPARPQHF. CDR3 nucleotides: TGTGCCAGCAGCGTGATTCCGGCAAGGCCCCAGCATTTT.

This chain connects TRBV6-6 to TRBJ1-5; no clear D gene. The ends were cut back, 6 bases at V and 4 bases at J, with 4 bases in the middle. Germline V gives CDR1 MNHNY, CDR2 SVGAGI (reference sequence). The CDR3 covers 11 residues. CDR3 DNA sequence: TGTGCCAGCAGCCATAATCAGCCCCAGCATTTT. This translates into CASSHNQPQHF.

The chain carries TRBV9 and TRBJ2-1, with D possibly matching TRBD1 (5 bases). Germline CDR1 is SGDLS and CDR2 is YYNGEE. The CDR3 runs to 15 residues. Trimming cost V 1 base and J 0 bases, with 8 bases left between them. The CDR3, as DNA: TGTGCCAGCAGCGTACTCGACAGCTCCTACAATGAGCAGTTCTTC. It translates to CASSVLDSSYNEQFF.

In nucleotides, the CDR3 is TGTGCCAGTAGCCCCCCGCCAGGGGGCGGTGAAAAACTGTTTTTT. This codes for CASSPPPGGGEKLFF. The rearrangement links TRBV19 to TRBJ1-4, with 8 bases matching TRBD1. The CDR3 is 15 residues long. From germline, CDR1 is LNHDA and CDR2 SQIVND (reference sequence). The J segment lost 7 bases and the V segment lost 6 bases, leaving 10 bases of the junction unmatched. The full variable domain, with the rest looked up from reference TRBV19 and TRBJ1-4, is DGGITQSPKYLFRKEGQNVTLSCEQNLNHDAMYWYRQDPGQGLRLIYYSQIVNDFQKGDIAEGYSVSREKKESFPLTVTSAQKNPTAFYLCASSPPPGGGEKLFFGSGTQLSVL.

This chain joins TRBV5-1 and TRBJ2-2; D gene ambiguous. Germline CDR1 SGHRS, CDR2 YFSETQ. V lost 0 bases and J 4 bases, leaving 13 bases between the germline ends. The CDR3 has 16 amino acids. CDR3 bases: TGCGCCAGCAGCTTGGAACCACCCGGCCGCACCGGGGAGCTGTTTTTT. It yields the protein CASSLEPPGRTGELFF.

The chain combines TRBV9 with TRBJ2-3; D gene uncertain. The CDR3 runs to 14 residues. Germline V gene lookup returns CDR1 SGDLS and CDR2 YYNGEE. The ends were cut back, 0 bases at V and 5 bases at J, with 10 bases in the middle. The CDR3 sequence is CASSVDSLGDTQYF. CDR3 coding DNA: TGTGCCAGCAGCGTAGACAGCCTCGGAGATACGCAGTATTTT. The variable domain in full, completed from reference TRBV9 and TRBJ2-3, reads DSGVTQTPKHLITATGQRVTLRCSPRSGDLSVYWYQQSLDQGLQFLIQYYNGEERAKGNILERFSAQQFPDLHSELNLSSLELGDSALYFCASSVDSLGDTQYFGPGTRLTVL.

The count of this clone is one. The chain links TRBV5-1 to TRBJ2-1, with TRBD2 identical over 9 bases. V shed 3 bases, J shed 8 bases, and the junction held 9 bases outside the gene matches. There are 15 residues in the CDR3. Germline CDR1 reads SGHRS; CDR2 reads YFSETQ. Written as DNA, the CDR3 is TGCGCCAGCAGCTGGTCGGGACTAGCTTCCGATGAGCAGTTCTTC. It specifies CASSWSGLASDEQFF.